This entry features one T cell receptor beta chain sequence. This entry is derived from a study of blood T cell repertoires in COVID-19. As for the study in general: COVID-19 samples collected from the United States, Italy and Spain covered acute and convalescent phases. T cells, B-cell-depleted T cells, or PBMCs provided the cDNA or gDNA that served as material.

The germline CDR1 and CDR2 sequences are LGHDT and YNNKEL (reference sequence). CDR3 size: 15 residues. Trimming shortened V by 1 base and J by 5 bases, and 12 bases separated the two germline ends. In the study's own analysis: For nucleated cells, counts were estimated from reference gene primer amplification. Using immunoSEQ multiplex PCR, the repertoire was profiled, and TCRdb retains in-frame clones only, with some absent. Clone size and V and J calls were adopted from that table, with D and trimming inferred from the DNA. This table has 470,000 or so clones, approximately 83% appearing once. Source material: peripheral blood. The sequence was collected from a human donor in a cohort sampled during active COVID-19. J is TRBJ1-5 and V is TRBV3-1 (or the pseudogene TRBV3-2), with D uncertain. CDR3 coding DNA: TGTGCCAGCAGCCAAGCCTCAGGTCCGGATCAGCCCCAGCATTTT. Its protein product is CASSQASGPDQPQHF.